This T cell receptor beta chain was captured by sequencing in a study of CD8+ T cells in alopecia areata. Study information: Administration of oral tofacitinib to treated patients was at 5 to 10 mg twice daily.

This clone was picked up a small number of times. In each case, RNA was isolated and then reverse transcribed into cDNA as the sequencing template. This table comes from immunoSEQ multiplex PCR, and its TCRdb copy is limited to in-frame clones, with some not included. Found here are 200,000 to 250,000 clones, around two fifths of them singletons; the top ten hold around 0.48%. Germline loops: CDR1 MNHNY, CDR2 SVGAGI (reference sequence). The CDR3 has 14 residues. Deletions cut 3 bases from V and 2 bases from J, with 9 bases between. Regarding treatment: oral pan-JAK inhibitor, 5-10 mg twice daily. This specimen was CD4+ T cells sorted from blood, taken at approximately week 30, from a patient treated with tofacitinib. This chain connects TRBV6-6 to TRBJ2-3; D unclear. The sequence was collected from a human donor with alopecia areata. The chain's CDR3 is CASSYRRYTDTQYF. In nucleotides, the CDR3 is TGTGCCAGCAGTTATAGACGGTACACAGATACGCAGTATTTT.